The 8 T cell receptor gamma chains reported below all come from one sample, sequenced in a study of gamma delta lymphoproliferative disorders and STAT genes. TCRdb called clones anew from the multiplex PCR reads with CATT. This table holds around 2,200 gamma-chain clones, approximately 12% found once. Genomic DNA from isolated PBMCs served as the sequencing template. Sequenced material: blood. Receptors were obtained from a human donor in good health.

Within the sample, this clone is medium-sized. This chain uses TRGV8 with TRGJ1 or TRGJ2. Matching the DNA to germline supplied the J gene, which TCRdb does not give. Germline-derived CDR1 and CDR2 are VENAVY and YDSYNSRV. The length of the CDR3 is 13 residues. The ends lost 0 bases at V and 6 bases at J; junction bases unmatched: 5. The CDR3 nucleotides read TGTGCCACCTGGGATAGGAAGAGTTATAAGAAACTCTTT. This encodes CATWDRKSYKKLF.

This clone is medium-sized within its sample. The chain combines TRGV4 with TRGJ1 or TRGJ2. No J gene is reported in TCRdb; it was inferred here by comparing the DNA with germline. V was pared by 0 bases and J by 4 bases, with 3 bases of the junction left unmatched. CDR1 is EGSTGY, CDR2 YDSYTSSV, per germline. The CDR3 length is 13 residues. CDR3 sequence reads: CATWDGVYYKKLF. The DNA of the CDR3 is TGTGCCACCTGGGATGGGGTATATTATAAGAAACTCTTT.

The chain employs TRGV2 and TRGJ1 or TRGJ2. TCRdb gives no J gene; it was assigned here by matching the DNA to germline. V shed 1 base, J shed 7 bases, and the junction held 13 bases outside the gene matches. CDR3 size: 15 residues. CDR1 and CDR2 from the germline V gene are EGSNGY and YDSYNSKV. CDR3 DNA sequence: TGTGCCACCTGGGACGGCCCCACATTGAGGTATAAGAAACTCTTT. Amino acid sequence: CATWDGPTLRYKKLF.

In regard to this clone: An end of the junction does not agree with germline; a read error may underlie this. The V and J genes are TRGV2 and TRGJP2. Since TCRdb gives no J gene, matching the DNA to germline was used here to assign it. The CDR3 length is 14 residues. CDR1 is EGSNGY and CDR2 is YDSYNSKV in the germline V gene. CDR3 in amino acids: CAPWQTLFYWIKTF. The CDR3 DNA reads TGTGCCCCCTGGCAAACTCTGTTTTATTGGATCAAGACGTTT.

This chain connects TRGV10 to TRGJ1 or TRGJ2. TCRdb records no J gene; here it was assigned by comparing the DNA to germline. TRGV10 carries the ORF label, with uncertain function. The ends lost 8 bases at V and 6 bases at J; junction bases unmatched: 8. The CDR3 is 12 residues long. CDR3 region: CAAWTRGYKKLF. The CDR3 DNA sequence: TGTGCTGCGTGGACACGCGGTTATAAGAAACTCTTT.

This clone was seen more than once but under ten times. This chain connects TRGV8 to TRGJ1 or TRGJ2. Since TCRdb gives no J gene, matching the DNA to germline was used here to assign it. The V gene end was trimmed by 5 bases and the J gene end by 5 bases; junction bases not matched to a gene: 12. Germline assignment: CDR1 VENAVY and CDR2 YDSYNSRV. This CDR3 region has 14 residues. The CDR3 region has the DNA TGTGCCACCTGGGGTAGTGCCTTCGATTATAAGAAACTCTTT. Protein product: CATWGSAFDYKKLF.

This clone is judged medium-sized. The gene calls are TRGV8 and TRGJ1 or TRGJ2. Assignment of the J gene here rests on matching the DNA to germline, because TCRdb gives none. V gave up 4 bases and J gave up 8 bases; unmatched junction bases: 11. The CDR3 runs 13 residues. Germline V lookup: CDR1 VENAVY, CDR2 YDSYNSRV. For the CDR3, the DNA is TGTGCCACCTGGGAAAAAGGTCCTGATAAGAAACTCTTT. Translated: CATWEKGPDKKLF.

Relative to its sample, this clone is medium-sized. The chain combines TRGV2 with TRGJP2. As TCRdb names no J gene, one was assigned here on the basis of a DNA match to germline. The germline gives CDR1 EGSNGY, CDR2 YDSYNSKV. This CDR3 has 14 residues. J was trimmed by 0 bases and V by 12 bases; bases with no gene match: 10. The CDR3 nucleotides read TGTGCCCCGACTAGTTATAGTAGTGATTGGATCAAGACGTTT. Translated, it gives CAPTSYSSDWIKTF.